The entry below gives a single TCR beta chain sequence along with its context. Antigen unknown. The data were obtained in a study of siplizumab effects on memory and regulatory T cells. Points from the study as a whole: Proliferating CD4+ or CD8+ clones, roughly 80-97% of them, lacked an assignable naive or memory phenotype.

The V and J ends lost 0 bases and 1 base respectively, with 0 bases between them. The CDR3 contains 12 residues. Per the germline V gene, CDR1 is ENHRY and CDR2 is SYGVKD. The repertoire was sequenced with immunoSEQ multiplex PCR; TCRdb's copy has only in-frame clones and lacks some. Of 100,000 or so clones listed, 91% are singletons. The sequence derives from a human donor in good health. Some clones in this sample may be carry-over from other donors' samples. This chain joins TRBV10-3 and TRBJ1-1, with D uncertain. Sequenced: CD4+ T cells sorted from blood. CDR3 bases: TGTGCCATCAGTGAGTCGAACACTGAAGCTTTCTTT. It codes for CAISESNTEAFF.